This TCR beta chain derives from a study of OX40 agonist ivuxolimab in advanced cancers. Overall study results and limits: Expanded peripheral T cell antigen specificity was not determined.

The assay was immunoSEQ multiplex PCR, and TCRdb's table has in-frame clones only and misses some. Here the sample spans some 90,000 clones, roughly 89% being singletons. The CDR3 has 14 residues. Germline V gene lookup returns CDR1 SQVTM and CDR2 ANQGSEA. Trimming took off 4 bases at V and 0 bases at J, with 12 bases between the two ends. If patients had autoimmune disease history or systemic immunosuppression, they were excluded. This clone is labeled medium-sized (0.01 to 0.1%). The antigen remains unidentified. The V and J genes are TRBV29-1 and TRBJ1-1; D is perhaps TRBD1 (5 bases). The source material was CD4+ or CD8+ T cells sorted from blood, sampled in a trial of the OX40 agonist ivuxolimab. The clonotype originates from an adult with an advanced solid tumor such as melanoma, head and neck, liver or kidney cancer. The CDR3 DNA is TGCAGCGTTGCCCCCGGGACCGTGAACACTGAAGCTTTCTTT. Amino acids: CSVAPGTVNTEAFF.